Included here is one T cell receptor (beta chain) sequence, with context. This table comes from immunoSEQ multiplex PCR, and its TCRdb copy is limited to in-frame clones, with some not included. The sample consists of about 59,000 clones, around 80% of them appearing once. These data are taken from a study of radiation and T cells in renal cell carcinoma. Time point of the sample: baseline pretreatment blood. Treatment reported: 15 Gy SBRT to primary tumor, nephrectomy 4 weeks later. The receptor's source is a man aged 55 to 70 with renal cell carcinoma. This sample comprised blood, obtained from a patient whose treatment included radiotherapy and nephrectomy.

The CDR3 protein is CASSVEGAPNEQFF. CDR3 nucleotide sequence: TGTGCCAGCAGCGTAGAGGGGGCCCCCAATGAGCAGTTCTTC. J is TRBJ2-1 and V is TRBV9; 7 nucleotides line up with TRBD1. Unmatched junction bases numbered 3, after V lost 0 bases and J lost 6 bases. The CDR3 runs to 14 residues. CDR1 and CDR2 from the germline V gene are SGDLS and YYNGEE.